The 9 T cell receptor beta chains in this list originate from one sample, sequenced in a study of CD8 T cells in Susac syndrome (dated by TCRdb to between 2019 and 2020). Library preparation used the immunoSEQ multiplex PCR assay. RNA was extracted with the RNeasy kit and roughly 0.45 to 1 ug was reverse transcribed using random hexamers. TCRdb handled the public reads itself, with Q25 trimming in fastp and clone calling in MiXCR, and kept productive beta chains. When rows share a CDR3 protein, they turn into one entry using the most common DNA and genes. For this sample there are 150,000 to 200,000 distinct CDR3 sequences; roughly 92% appear just once. Jointly, the top ten make up approximately 0.11% of the sample. The sample comprised CD4+ T cells from PBMCs. These receptor sequences come from a human donor with Susac syndrome.

The V gene is TRBV18, the J gene TRBJ2-7; D perhaps matches TRBD1 (5 bases). This CDR3 comprises 13 residues. Germline V CDR1 and CDR2: KGHSH, LQKENI. V was clipped by 3 bases and J by 1 base, with 7 bases between them. The CDR3 nucleotides are TGTGCCAGCTCACCGGACAATTCCTACGAGCAGTACTTC. Protein: CASSPDNSYEQYF.

The V gene is TRBV3-1, the J gene TRBJ2-7, with 7 bases lining up with TRBD1. The CDR3 spans 14 residues. Germline V gene data show CDR1 as LGHDT and CDR2 as YNNKEL (reference sequence). The ends lost 0 bases at V and 5 bases at J; junction bases unmatched: 4. CDR3 in DNA: TGTGCCAGCAGCCAAGATAACAGGGGCAACGAGCAGTACTTC. This gives the protein CASSQDNRGNEQYF.

This clonotype was recorded only once. J is TRBJ1-2 and V is TRBV20-1, with D perhaps TRBD1 (6 bases). CDR3 length equals 13 residues. V shed 4 bases and J shed 0 bases, with 9 bases lying between them. Germline V gene sequence: CDR1 DFQATT, CDR2 SNEGSKA (reference sequence). CDR3 amino acids: CSAMAGANYGYTF. The CDR3 DNA is TGCAGTGCTATGGCAGGGGCTAACTATGGCTACACCTTC.

This chain uses TRBV29-1 with TRBJ1-2; D gene unclear. V was shortened by 4 bases and J by 2 bases, with 8 bases between the two germline ends. The CDR3 is made up of 12 amino acids. Per germline, CDR1 SQVTM and CDR2 ANQGSEA. The CDR3 reads CSVAAGNYGYTF. The CDR3 nucleotides are TGCAGCGTTGCGGCCGGGAACTATGGCTACACCTTC. Full variable domain (remainder filled in from reference TRBV29-1 and TRBJ1-2): SAVISQKPSRDICQRGTSLTIQCQVDSQVTMMFWYRQQPGQSLTLIATANQGSEATYESGFVIDKFPISRPNLTFSTLTVSNMSPEDSSIYLCSVAAGNYGYTFGSGTRLTVV.

This clonotype was seen more than once but under ten times. The chain links TRBV2 to TRBJ2-7, with a possible D match to TRBD1 (5 bases). Deletions cut 3 bases from V and 0 bases from J, with 9 bases between. In germline, CDR1 is SNHLY, CDR2 FYNNEI. The CDR3 contains 14 residues. This CDR3 reads CASSDQGDSYEQYF. Here the CDR3 DNA reads TGTGCCAGCAGTGACCAGGGTGACTCCTACGAGCAGTACTTC.

This chain's CDR3 is CASRPGQGVTWYGYTF. In DNA form, the CDR3 reads TGTGCCAGTCGGCCGGGACAGGGGGTAACCTGGTATGGCTACACCTTC. V and J are TRBV9 and TRBJ1-2; 11 bases fit TRBD1. The CDR3 extends over 16 amino acids. Germline V gene lookup returns CDR1 SGDLS and CDR2 YYNGEE. The V segment lost 8 bases and the J segment 5 bases; nucleotides outside the gene matches: 14.

V usage is TRBV14 and J usage is TRBJ2-3, with 7 bases lining up with TRBD2. The CDR3 extends over 16 amino acids. The germline V gene encodes CDR1 SGHDN and CDR2 FVKESK. After removal of 5 bases from V and 7 bases from J, the junction contained 15 bases not matched to a gene. CDR3 protein: CASSESRAGSGYTQYF. In DNA form, the CDR3 reads TGTGCCAGCAGCGAGAGTCGAGCGGGGTCCGGCTATACGCAGTATTTT.

The V and J genes are TRBV13 and TRBJ1-1, with TRBD1 matching over 9 bases. V gave up 6 bases and J gave up 0 bases; unmatched junction bases: 8. The germline V gene encodes CDR1 PRHDT and CDR2 FYEKMQ (reference sequence). The CDR3 is made up of 16 amino acids. The CDR3 region has the DNA TGTGCCAGCAGGCCCGGGACAGGGAAAATGAACACTGAAGCTTTCTTT. As protein: CASRPGTGKMNTEAFF.

The V gene is TRBV5-1, the J gene TRBJ2-1; 9 nucleotides match TRBD1. Germline V gene lookup returns CDR1 SGHRS and CDR2 YFSETQ. The V and J ends lost 4 bases and 7 bases, in that order; junction bases with no gene match: 9. The CDR3 contains 15 residues. This chain's CDR3 is CASSPTGQGFNEQFF. In nucleotides, the CDR3 is TGCGCCAGCAGCCCCACCGGACAGGGGTTTAATGAGCAGTTCTTC.